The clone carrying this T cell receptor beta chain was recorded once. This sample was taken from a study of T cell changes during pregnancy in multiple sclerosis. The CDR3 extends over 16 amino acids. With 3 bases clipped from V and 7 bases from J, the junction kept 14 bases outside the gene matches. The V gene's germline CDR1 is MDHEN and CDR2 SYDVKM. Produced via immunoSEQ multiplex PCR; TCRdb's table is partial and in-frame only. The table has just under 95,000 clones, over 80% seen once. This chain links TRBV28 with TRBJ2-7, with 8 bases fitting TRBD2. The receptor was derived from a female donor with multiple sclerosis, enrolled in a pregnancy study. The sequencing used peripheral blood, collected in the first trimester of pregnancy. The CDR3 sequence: CASSFRRGRLSGEQYF. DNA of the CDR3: TGTGCCAGCAGTTTTCGACGCGGGAGGCTCTCTGGAGAGCAGTACTTC.